The source of this T cell receptor (beta chain) is a study of blood T cells in healthy people across ages. Looked up from germline, CDR1 is MNHNS and CDR2 is SASEGT. Trimming cost V 3 bases and J 5 bases, with 10 bases left between them. The CDR3 sequence is 14 residues long. The second PCR ran about 6 to 11 cycles with a sample-barcoded 5' primer and J-beta primers. Each CDR3 protein gets one entry after TCRdb re-called the 5' RACE reads with MiXCR. The table records around 700,000 distinct CDR3 sequences, roughly 25% of them present only once. This clonotype was detected many times. The same sample was also used in a study of T cells of mothers and their children.

The receptor's source is a boy between 10 and 17 years old in good health. The specimen was blood. The chain has TRBV6-1 and TRBJ2-2; D is uncertain. CDR3 DNA sequence: TGTGCCAGCAGTGAGTGGCAGGAGACCGGGGAGCTGTTTTTT. It yields the protein CASSEWQETGELFF.